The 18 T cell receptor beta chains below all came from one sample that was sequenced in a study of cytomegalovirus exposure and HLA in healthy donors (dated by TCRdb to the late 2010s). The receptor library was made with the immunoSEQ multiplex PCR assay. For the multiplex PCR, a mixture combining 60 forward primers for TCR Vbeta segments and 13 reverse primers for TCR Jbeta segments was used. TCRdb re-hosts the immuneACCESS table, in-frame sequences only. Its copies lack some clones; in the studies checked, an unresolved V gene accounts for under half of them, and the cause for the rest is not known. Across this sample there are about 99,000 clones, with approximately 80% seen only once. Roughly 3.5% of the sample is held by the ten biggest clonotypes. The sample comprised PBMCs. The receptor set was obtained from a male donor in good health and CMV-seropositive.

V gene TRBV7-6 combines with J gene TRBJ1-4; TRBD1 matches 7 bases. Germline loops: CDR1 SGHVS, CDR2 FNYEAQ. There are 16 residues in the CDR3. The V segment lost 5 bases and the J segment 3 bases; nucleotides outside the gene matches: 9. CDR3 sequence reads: CASSPIEGTANEKLFF. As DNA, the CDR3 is TGTGCCAGCAGCCCGATCGAGGGGACAGCTAATGAAAAACTGTTTTTT.

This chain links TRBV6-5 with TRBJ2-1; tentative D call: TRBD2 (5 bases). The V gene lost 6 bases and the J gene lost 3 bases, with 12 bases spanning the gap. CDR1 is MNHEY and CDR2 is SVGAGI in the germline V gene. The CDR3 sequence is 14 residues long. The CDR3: CASSRPGVYNEQFF. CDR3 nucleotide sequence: TGTGCCAGCAGCCGACCCGGGGTCTACAATGAGCAGTTCTTC.

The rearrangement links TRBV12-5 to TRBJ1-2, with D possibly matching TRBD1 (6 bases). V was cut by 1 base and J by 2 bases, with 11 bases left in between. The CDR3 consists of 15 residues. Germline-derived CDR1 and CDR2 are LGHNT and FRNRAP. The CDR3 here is CASGLGHTGNYGYTF. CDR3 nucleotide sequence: TGTGCTAGTGGTTTGGGACACACAGGGAACTATGGCTACACCTTC. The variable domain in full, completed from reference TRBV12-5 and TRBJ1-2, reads DARVTQTPRHKVTEMGQEVTMRCQPILGHNTVFWYRQTMMQGLELLAYFRNRAPLDDSGMPKDRFSAEMPDATLATLKIQPSEPRDSAVYFCASGLGHTGNYGYTFGSGTRLTVV.

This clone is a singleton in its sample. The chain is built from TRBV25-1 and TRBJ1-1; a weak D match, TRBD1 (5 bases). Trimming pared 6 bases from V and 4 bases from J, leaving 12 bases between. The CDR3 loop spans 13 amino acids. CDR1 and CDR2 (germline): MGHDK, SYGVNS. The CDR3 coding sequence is TGTGCCAGCAGAGCAGGGTCGCCCACTGAAGCTTTCTTT. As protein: CASRAGSPTEAFF.

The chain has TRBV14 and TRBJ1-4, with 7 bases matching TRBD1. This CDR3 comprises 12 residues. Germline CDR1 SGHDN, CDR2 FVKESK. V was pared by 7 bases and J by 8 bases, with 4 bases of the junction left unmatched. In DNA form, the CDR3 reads TGTGCCAGCAACAGGGGTAGCGAAAAACTGTTTTTT. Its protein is CASNRGSEKLFF.

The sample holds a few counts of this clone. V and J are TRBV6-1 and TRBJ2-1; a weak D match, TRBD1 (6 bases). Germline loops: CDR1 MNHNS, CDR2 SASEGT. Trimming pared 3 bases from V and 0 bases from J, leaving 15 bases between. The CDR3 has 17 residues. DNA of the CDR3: TGTGCCAGCAGTGATGGCAGGGGACCCCTCTCCTACAATGAGCAGTTCTTC. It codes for CASSDGRGPLSYNEQFF.

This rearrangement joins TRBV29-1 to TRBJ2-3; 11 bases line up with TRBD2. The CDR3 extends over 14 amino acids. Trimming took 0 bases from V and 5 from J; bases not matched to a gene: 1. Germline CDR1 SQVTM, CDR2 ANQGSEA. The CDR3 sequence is CSVEEGTSGDTQYF. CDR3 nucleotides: TGCAGCGTTGAAGAAGGGACTAGCGGAGATACGCAGTATTTT.

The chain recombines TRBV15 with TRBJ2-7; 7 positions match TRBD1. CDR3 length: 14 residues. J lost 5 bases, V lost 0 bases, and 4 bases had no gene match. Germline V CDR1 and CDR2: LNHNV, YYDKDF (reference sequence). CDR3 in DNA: TGTGCCACCAGCAGAGACAGGGGGATCAACGAGCAGTACTTC. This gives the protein CATSRDRGINEQYF. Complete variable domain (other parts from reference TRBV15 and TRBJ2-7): DAMVIQNPRYQVTQFGKPVTLSCSQTLNHNVMYWYQQKSSQAPKLLFHYYDKDFNNEADTPDNFQSRRPNTSFCFLDIRSPGLGDTAMYLCATSRDRGINEQYFGPGTRLTVT.

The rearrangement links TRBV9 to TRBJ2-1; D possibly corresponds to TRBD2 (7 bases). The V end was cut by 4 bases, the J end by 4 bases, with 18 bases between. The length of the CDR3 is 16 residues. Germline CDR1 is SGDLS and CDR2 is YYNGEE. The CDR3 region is CASSQEGGGFYNEQFF. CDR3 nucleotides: TGTGCCAGCAGCCAAGAGGGGGGGGGCTTTTACAATGAGCAGTTCTTC.

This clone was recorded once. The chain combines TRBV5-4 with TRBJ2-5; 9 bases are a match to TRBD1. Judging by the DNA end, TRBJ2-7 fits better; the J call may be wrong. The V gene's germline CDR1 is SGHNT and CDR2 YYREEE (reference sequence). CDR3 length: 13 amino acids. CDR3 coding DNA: TGTGCCAGCAGCCGGGACAGGGCCTACGAGCAGTACTTC. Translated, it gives CASSRDRAYEQYF.

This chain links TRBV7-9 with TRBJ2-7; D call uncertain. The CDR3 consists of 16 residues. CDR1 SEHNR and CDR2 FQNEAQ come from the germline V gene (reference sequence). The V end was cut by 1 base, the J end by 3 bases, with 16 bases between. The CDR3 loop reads CASSLGPATTGYEQYF. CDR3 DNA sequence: TGTGCCAGCAGCTTAGGCCCCGCAACTACCGGCTACGAGCAGTACTTC.

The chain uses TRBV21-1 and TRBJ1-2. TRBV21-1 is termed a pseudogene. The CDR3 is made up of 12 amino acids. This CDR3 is CASSPRMEGYTF. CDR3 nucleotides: TGTGCCAGCAGCCCCAGAATGGAGGGCTACACCTTC.

The CDR3: CSAGDTETQYF. CDR3 in DNA: TGCAGTGCCGGGGACACTGAGACCCAGTACTTC. The chain carries TRBV20-1 and TRBJ2-5; tentatively, D is TRBD1 (6 bases). Germline CDR1 reads DFQATT; CDR2 reads SNEGSKA (reference sequence). The CDR3 is made up of 11 amino acids. Trimming removed 6 bases from V and 5 bases from J, with 10 bases in between.

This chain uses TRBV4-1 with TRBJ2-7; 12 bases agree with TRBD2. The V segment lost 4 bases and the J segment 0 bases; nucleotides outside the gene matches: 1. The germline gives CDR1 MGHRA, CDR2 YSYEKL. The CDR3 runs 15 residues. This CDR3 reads CASSRLAGASYEQYF. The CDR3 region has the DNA TGCGCCAGCAGCCGACTAGCGGGGGCCTCCTACGAGCAGTACTTC.

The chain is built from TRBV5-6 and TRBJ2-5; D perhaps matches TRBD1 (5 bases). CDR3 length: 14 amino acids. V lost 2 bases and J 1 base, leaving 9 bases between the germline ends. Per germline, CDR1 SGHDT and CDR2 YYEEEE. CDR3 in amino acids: CASSFIGVQETQYF. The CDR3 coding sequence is TGTGCCAGCAGCTTCATAGGGGTCCAAGAGACCCAGTACTTC.

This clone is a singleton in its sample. The CDR3 protein is CAISESVTANYGYTF. CDR3 in DNA: TGTGCCATCAGTGAGAGTGTTACGGCTAACTATGGCTACACCTTC. The chain couples TRBV10-3 to TRBJ1-2; D uncertain. The CDR3 has 15 amino acids. V was shortened by 2 bases and J by 0 bases, with 10 bases between the two germline ends. CDR1 is ENHRY, CDR2 SYGVKD, per germline.

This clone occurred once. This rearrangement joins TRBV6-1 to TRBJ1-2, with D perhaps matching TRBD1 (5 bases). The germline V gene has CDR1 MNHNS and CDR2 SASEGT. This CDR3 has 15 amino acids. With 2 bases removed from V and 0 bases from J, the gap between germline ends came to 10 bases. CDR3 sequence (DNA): TGTGCCAGCAGTGAAAAGACAGTCGCTAACTATGGCTACACCTTC. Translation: CASSEKTVANYGYTF.

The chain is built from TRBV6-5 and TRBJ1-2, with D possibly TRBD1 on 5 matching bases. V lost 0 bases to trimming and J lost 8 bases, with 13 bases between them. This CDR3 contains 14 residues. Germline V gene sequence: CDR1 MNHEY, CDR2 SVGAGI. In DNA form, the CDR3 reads TGTGCCAGCAGTTACTCGAGCAGGGTGGCGGGCTACACCTTC. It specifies CASSYSSRVAGYTF.